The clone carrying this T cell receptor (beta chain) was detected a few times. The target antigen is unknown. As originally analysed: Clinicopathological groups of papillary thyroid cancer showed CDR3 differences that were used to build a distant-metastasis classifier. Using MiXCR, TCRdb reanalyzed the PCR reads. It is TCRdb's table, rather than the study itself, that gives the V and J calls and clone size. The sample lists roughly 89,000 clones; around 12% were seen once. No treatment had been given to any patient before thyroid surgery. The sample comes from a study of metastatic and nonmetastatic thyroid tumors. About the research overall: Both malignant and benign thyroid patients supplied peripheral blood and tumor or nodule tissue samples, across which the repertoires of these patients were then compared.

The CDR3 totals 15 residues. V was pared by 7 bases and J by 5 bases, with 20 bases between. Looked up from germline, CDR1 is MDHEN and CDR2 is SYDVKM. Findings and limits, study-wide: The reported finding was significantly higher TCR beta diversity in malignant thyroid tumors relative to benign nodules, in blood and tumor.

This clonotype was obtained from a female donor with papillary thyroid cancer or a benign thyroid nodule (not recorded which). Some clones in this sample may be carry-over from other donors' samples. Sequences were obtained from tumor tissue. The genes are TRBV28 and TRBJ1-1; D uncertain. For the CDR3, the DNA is TGTGCCAGCATCATTAGGGCTGGATTGAGAACTGAAGCTTTCTTT. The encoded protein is CASIIRAGLRTEAFF.